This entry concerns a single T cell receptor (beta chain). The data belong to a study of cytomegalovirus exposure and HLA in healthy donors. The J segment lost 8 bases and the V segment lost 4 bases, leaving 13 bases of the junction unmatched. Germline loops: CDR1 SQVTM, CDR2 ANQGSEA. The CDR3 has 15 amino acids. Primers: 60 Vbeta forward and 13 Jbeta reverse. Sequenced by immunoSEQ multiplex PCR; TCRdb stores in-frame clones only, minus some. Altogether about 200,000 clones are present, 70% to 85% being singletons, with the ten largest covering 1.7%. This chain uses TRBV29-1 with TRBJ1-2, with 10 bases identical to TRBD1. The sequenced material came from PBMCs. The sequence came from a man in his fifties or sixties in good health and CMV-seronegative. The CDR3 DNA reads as TGCAGCGTTGGAGGTCGGGACAGGGGAAAGGGGGGCTACACCTTC. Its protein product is CSVGGRDRGKGGYTF.